The clone carrying this TCR beta chain was observed once. Profiled with immunoSEQ multiplex PCR; TCRdb holds only in-frame clones, not every one. The table records more than 550,000 clones, around 90% of them present only once. CD45RO+ cells joined CCR7-negative CD45RA+ TemRA cells to form CD8 memory. The sample belongs to a study of shared clonotypes between healthy human individuals. V dropped 7 bases and J dropped 0 bases, with 15 bases sitting between them. Germline V gives CDR1 MNHEY, CDR2 SMNVEV (reference sequence). The CDR3 has 15 amino acids. Sequenced input: memory CD8+ T cells from PBMCs. Subset specified: CD45RO+ cells pooled with CCR7-negative TemRA cells. The chain recombines TRBV27 with TRBJ1-1; D not certain. This TCR was recovered from a man aged 18 to 30 in good health. Some clones in this sample may be carry-over from other donors' samples. The CDR3 protein is CASKPGNRMNTEAFF. The CDR3 region has the DNA TGTGCCAGCAAACCGGGCAACCGGATGAACACTGAAGCTTTCTTT.